This paragraph reports one TCR beta chain. Its antigen is unknown. This sample is drawn from a study of PD-1 blockade in classical Hodgkin lymphoma. Regarding the study as a whole: Complete responders' baseline diversity resembled that of newly diagnosed patients. Baseline TCR diversity was reportedly lower in newly diagnosed patients than in healthy donors. It was reported as lower still in relapsed/refractory patients. Nivolumab initiation under 1 year post-ASCT meant exclusion. There was a significant rise in CD4+ TCR diversity by C4D1, with no such rise for CD8+.

No patient escaped relapse after autologous stem cell transplantation, and brentuximab vedotin exposure varied. The CDR3 sequence is 13 residues long. CDR1 LNHDA and CDR2 SQIVND come from the germline V gene (reference sequence). Trimming left V 5 bases short and J 7 bases short, with 14 bases between. The data were produced by immunoSEQ multiplex PCR, yet TCRdb's version contains in-frame clones alone and is incomplete. The sample shows about 150,000 clones, 78% of them seen only once. The sample consisted of peripheral blood mononuclear cells (PBMCs), taken before the second cycle of nivolumab. This clonotype was obtained from a human donor with classical Hodgkin lymphoma. The V call is TRBV19, the J call TRBJ1-2; no clear D. CDR3 protein: CASSRTPEGGYTF. The CDR3 DNA reads TGTGCCAGTAGTCGGACCCCGGAGGGTGGCTACACCTTC.